This T cell receptor (beta chain) stems from a study of PD-L1 blockade in urothelial cancer. Whole-study context: Patients began atezolizumab, 1,200 mg intravenously every 3 weeks, in about 2014. Counts from blood samples showed a median of about 140,000 T cells.

The data were produced by immunoSEQ multiplex PCR, yet TCRdb's version contains in-frame clones alone and is incomplete. Of about 88,000 clones listed, 85% to 95% were seen once; the top ten hold 8% to 9.5%. The length of the CDR3 is 14 residues. The V and J ends lost 10 bases and 9 bases respectively, with 19 bases between them. The germline gives CDR1 MNHNY, CDR2 SVGAGI (reference sequence). Locally advanced or metastatic urothelial carcinoma was present in patients. This TCR was recovered from a man aged 60 to 69 with urothelial cancer. The rearrangement links TRBV6-6 to TRBJ1-6, with a possible D match to TRBD1 (6 bases). The source was PBMCs, collected around atezolizumab (anti-PD-L1) treatment. The CDR3 coding sequence is TGTGCCACTTCGGGGGGCAAGCCCATTTCACCCCTCCACTTT. This sequence encodes CATSGGKPISPLHF.